This T cell receptor (beta chain) was obtained from a study of control samples from healthy donors and cancer patients. This CDR3 is built from 13 residues. V lost 6 bases to trimming and J lost 8 bases, with 13 bases between them. Looked up from germline, CDR1 is MNHEY and CDR2 is SMNVEV (reference sequence). The table came from immunoSEQ multiplex PCR; TCRdb's copy has only in-frame clones and leaves some out. This table has around 200,000 clones, roughly 91% appearing once. The source of this sequence is a woman in her thirties in good health. The specimen sequenced was blood. The chain combines TRBV27 with TRBJ1-4; no definite D call. For the CDR3, the DNA is TGTGCCAGCAGGTCGCGGACGCCAGAAAAACTGTTTTTT. Protein product: CASRSRTPEKLFF.